These 28 T cell receptor beta chains share one sample of origin, sequenced in a study of cytomegalovirus exposure and HLA in healthy donors. Use of 60 Vbeta and 13 Jbeta primers characterized the PCR. The table came from immunoSEQ multiplex PCR; TCRdb's copy has only in-frame clones and leaves some out. Of 150,000 to 200,000 clones in the sample, more than 60% were seen once. Sequencing used PBMCs. Source of these receptors: a man aged 18 to 35 in good health and CMV-seropositive.

The rearrangement links TRBV7-9 to TRBJ2-7, with D unclear. Looked up from germline, CDR1 is SEHNR and CDR2 is FQNEAQ (reference sequence). CDR3 length: 13 residues. V was trimmed by 0 bases and J by 4 bases, leaving 7 bases between them. CDR3 sequence: CASSLAGLYEQYF. In DNA, the CDR3 is TGTGCCAGCAGCTTAGCCGGGTTATACGAGCAGTACTTC. Drawing the rest from reference TRBV7-9 and TRBJ2-7, the complete variable domain is DTGVSQNPRHKITKRGQNVTFRCDPISEHNRLYWYRQTLGQGPEFLTYFQNEAQLEKSRLLSDRFSAERPKGSFSTLEIQRTEQGDSAMYLCASSLAGLYEQYFGPGTRLTVT.

This clone was detected only once. The rearrangement joins TRBV11-2 to TRBJ1-1, with D uncertain. Per germline, CDR1 SGHAT and CDR2 FQNNGV. The CDR3 totals 14 residues. V gave up 3 bases and J gave up 2 bases, with 10 bases separating them. CDR3 in amino acids: CASSFTTSNTEAFF. The DNA of the CDR3 is TGTGCCAGCAGCTTCACGACAAGCAACACTGAAGCTTTCTTT. Full variable domain (outside the CDR3, taken from reference TRBV11-2 and TRBJ1-1): EAGVAQSPRYKIIEKRQSVAFWCNPISGHATLYWYQQILGQGPKLLIQFQNNGVVDDSQLPKDRFSAERLKGVDSTLKIQPAKLEDSAVYLCASSFTTSNTEAFFGQGTRLTVV.

The V call is TRBV19, the J call TRBJ2-4; D unresolved. The CDR3 is made up of 15 amino acids. Germline lookup yields CDR1 LNHDA and CDR2 SQIVND (reference sequence). Trimming took 5 bases from V and 1 from J, leaving 12 bases between them. CDR3 in DNA: TGTGCCAGTAGTCGAGGTGTTGGGGCCAAAAACATTCAGTACTTC. It is translated as CASSRGVGAKNIQYF.

The chain links TRBV28 to TRBJ1-1, with TRBD1 identical over 9 bases. CDR3 length equals 15 residues. Looked up from germline, CDR1 is MDHEN and CDR2 is SYDVKM. The V and J ends lost 8 bases and 5 bases, in that order; junction bases with no gene match: 12. CDR3 sequence: CASPPQTGGQTEAFF. The CDR3 bases are TGTGCCAGCCCACCCCAGACAGGGGGGCAGACTGAAGCTTTCTTT.

V usage is TRBV28 and J usage is TRBJ2-1; TRBD2 aligns across 13 bases. Germline V gives CDR1 MDHEN, CDR2 SYDVKM. Trimming took 5 bases from V and 9 from J; bases not matched to a gene: 13. CDR3 length equals 17 residues. The CDR3 nucleotides are TGTGCCAGCAGTCCGGGGCACGGACTAGCGGGAGTAATTGAGCAGTTCTTC. Protein product: CASSPGHGLAGVIEQFF.

The J gene is TRBJ2-3, the V gene TRBV9, with 7 bases lining up with TRBD2. Losses at the gene ends were 0 bases for V and 5 bases for J; bases not matched to a gene: 6. CDR3 length: 15 amino acids. Germline V gene sequence: CDR1 SGDLS, CDR2 YYNGEE. Here the CDR3 DNA reads TGTGCCAGCAGCGTAGGAGGGAGGGGAGGAGATACGCAGTATTTT. Protein: CASSVGGRGGDTQYF.

V gene TRBV27 combines with J gene TRBJ1-5; no firm D call. CDR1 is MNHEY, CDR2 SMNVEV, per germline (reference sequence). V was cut by 2 bases and J by 4 bases, with 9 bases left in between. This CDR3 spans 14 amino acids. CDR3 in amino acids: CASSLGGKNQPQHF. In nucleotides, the CDR3 is TGTGCCAGCAGTTTAGGAGGCAAAAATCAGCCCCAGCATTTT.

The genes are TRBV11-2 and TRBJ2-3; D not resolved. The CDR3 runs to 17 residues. Germline V lookup: CDR1 SGHAT, CDR2 FQNNGV. V was shortened by 1 base and J by 8 bases, with 22 bases between the two germline ends. The CDR3 here is CASSLAERLSAFVTQYF. The CDR3 bases are TGTGCCAGCAGCTTAGCGGAAAGACTCAGCGCGTTTGTTACGCAGTATTTT.

This sequence joins TRBV6-1 and TRBJ2-5, with 10 positions matching TRBD2. The CDR3 runs to 18 residues. V trimming: 4 bases; J trimming: 0 bases; junction bases outside the gene matches: 11. CDR1 is MNHNS and CDR2 is SASEGT in the germline V gene. The CDR3 loop is CASSVLAGAVGHQETQYF. Here the CDR3 DNA reads TGTGCCAGCAGTGTCCTAGCGGGAGCTGTGGGCCACCAAGAGACCCAGTACTTC.

The rearrangement joins TRBV10-2 to TRBJ2-7, with 13 positions matching TRBD2. Germline CDR1 is WSHSY and CDR2 is SAAADI. CDR3 size: 15 residues. The junction had 1 base not matched to a gene; V was cut back by 0 bases and J by 5 bases. CDR3 coding DNA: TGCGCCAGCAGTGAGTCGACTAGCGGGAGGAACGAGCAGTACTTC. Translated: CASSESTSGRNEQYF.

The chain recombines TRBV11-2 with TRBJ2-7, with a tentative D call TRBD2 (6 bases). V gave up 4 bases and J gave up 0 bases, with 22 bases separating them. The CDR3 extends over 18 amino acids. Germline V CDR1 and CDR2: SGHAT, FQNNGV. The CDR3 sequence: CASSSIRDSPRRSYEQYF. In DNA, the CDR3 is TGTGCCAGCAGCTCAATCCGGGACTCACCCCGGCGCTCCTACGAGCAGTACTTC.

The chain is built from TRBV18 and TRBJ1-5; 8 nucleotides align to TRBD1. The V and J ends lost 3 bases and 9 bases, in that order; junction bases with no gene match: 7. The CDR3 loop spans 14 amino acids. From germline, CDR1 is KGHSH and CDR2 LQKENI. The CDR3 nucleotides are TGTGCCAGCTCACCCAACAGGGGGAGGTGGCCCCAGCATTTT. It yields the protein CASSPNRGRWPQHF. Based on the CDR3 plus reference TRBV18 and TRBJ1-5, the full variable domain is NAGVMQNPRHLVRRRGQEARLRCSPMKGHSHVYWYRQLPEEGLKFMVYLQKENIIDESGMPKERFSAEFPKEGPSILRIQQVVRGDSAAYFCASSPNRGRWPQHFGDGTRLSIL.

The J gene is TRBJ1-1, the V gene TRBV9; 9 nucleotides align to TRBD1. Per germline, CDR1 SGDLS and CDR2 YYNGEE. The length of the CDR3 is 16 residues. The ends lost 2 bases at V and 6 bases at J; junction bases unmatched: 11. DNA for the CDR3: TGTGCCAGCAGCGTCAACTTAGGACAGGGGATGGCTGAAGCTTTCTTT. This translates into CASSVNLGQGMAEAFF.

CDR3 protein: CASSLPTDSFNSPLHF. CDR3 sequence (DNA): TGTGCCAGCAGTTTGCCCACGGACAGCTTTAATTCACCCCTCCACTTT. The rearrangement joins TRBV28 to TRBJ1-6; weak D call: TRBD1 (6 bases). The V and J ends lost 3 bases and 6 bases respectively, with 15 bases between them. This CDR3 is built from 16 residues. Germline values: CDR1 MDHEN, CDR2 SYDVKM.

The chain joins TRBV9 to TRBJ2-3; 8 nucleotides match TRBD2. CDR3 size: 15 residues. The V and J ends lost 2 bases and 3 bases, in that order; junction bases with no gene match: 5. The germline V gene encodes CDR1 SGDLS and CDR2 YYNGEE. Here the CDR3 reads CASSVTSGGTDTQYF. The CDR3 DNA is TGTGCCAGCAGCGTGACCAGCGGGGGTACAGATACGCAGTATTTT.

The chain carries TRBV10-2 and TRBJ2-5; 12 bases map to TRBD2. The CDR3 consists of 15 residues. J lost 4 bases, V lost 5 bases, and 5 bases had no gene match. CDR1 is WSHSY and CDR2 is SAAADI in the germline V gene. CDR3 in DNA: TGCGCCAGCAGTAAGACTAGCGGGAGCCGAGAGACCCAGTACTTC. Its translation is CASSKTSGSRETQYF.

The rearrangement uses TRBV5-1 and TRBJ2-1, with TRBD1 matching over 9 bases. The germline V gene has CDR1 SGHRS and CDR2 YFSETQ. The CDR3 is made up of 17 amino acids. With V trimmed by 4 bases and J by 9 bases, 17 bases remained unmatched. In nucleotides, the CDR3 is TGCGCCAGCAGCATCGTATTTATCCGGGACAGGGTCGCTGAGCAGTTCTTC. It translates to CASSIVFIRDRVAEQFF.

The chain links TRBV6-5 to TRBJ2-7; D is perhaps TRBD1 (6 bases). The germline V gene has CDR1 MNHEY and CDR2 SVGAGI. V dropped 6 bases and J dropped 3 bases, with 9 bases sitting between them. The CDR3 extends over 12 amino acids. DNA for the CDR3: TGTGCCAGCAGCGACAGGAACTACGAGCAGTACTTC. This encodes CASSDRNYEQYF.

V is TRBV6-5 and J is TRBJ2-7; the match to TRBD2 covers 10 bases. Looked up from germline, CDR1 is MNHEY and CDR2 is SVGAGI. The CDR3 runs 14 residues. V shed 6 bases, J shed 5 bases, and the junction held 7 bases outside the gene matches. CDR3 protein: CASSGLAGDHEQYF. CDR3 bases: TGTGCCAGCAGCGGGCTAGCGGGAGACCACGAGCAGTACTTC.

The chain uses TRBV7-2 and TRBJ2-7, with 12 bases identical to TRBD2. The CDR3 extends over 15 amino acids. The germline CDR1 and CDR2 sequences are SGHTA and FQGNSA. J lost 5 bases, V lost 5 bases, and 7 bases had no gene match. CDR3 nucleotide sequence: TGTGCCAGCAGCACTGGGACTAGCGGGCGGGACGAGCAGTACTTC. It specifies CASSTGTSGRDEQYF.

The genes are TRBV4-1 and TRBJ2-1; 8 bases agree with TRBD2. After removal of 1 base from V and 13 bases from J, the junction contained 27 bases not matched to a gene. Per the germline V gene, CDR1 is MGHRA and CDR2 is YSYEKL. This CDR3 comprises 20 residues. This CDR3 reads CASSQVGVSRGLGVLGLQFF. CDR3 nucleotide sequence: TGCGCCAGCAGCCAAGTAGGGGTTAGTCGGGGACTAGGAGTCCTCGGGTTACAGTTCTTC.

This clone is a singleton in its sample. This sample includes further DNA sequences coding for the same CDR3. V gene TRBV7-3 combines with J gene TRBJ2-7, with 9 bases that match TRBD1. Trimming took 2 bases from V and 4 from J; bases not matched to a gene: 3. Germline V gene lookup returns CDR1 SGHTA and CDR2 FQGTGA. This CDR3 spans 14 amino acids. The chain's CDR3 is CASSLSGQGYEQYF. CDR3 nucleotide sequence: TGTGCCAGCAGCTTATCTGGACAGGGGTACGAGCAGTACTTC.

This sequence joins TRBV20-1 and TRBJ1-1; tentative D call: TRBD1 (6 bases). There are 11 residues in the CDR3. Germline V CDR1 and CDR2: DFQATT, SNEGSKA (reference sequence). Trimming stripped 4 bases from V and 9 bases from J, with 12 bases between. CDR3 amino acids: CSATSGDKAFF. The CDR3 DNA follows: TGCAGTGCTACCTCAGGGGATAAAGCTTTCTTT.

This rearrangement joins TRBV5-6 to TRBJ2-5; possible D gene TRBD1, 6 bases. The V and J ends lost 4 bases and 5 bases respectively, with 21 bases between them. The CDR3 sequence is 16 residues long. In germline, CDR1 is SGHDT, CDR2 YYEEEE. CDR3 in amino acids: CASSHWTARSRETQYF. The CDR3 nucleotides are TGTGCCAGCAGCCATTGGACAGCCCGATCCAGGGAGACCCAGTACTTC.

In DNA, the CDR3 is TGTGCCTGGAGTGTGGCCGTTTTGTATGGCTACACCTTC. Its translation is CAWSVAVLYGYTF. The rearrangement links TRBV30 to TRBJ1-2; D is undetermined. Germline loops: CDR1 GTSNPN, CDR2 SVGIG (reference sequence). This CDR3 contains 13 residues. With 0 bases removed from V and 5 bases from J, the gap between germline ends came to 10 bases.

The chain links TRBV30 to TRBJ1-5; tentatively, D is TRBD1 (6 bases). The CDR3 loop spans 14 amino acids. The germline V gene has CDR1 GTSNPN and CDR2 SVGIG (reference sequence). V dropped 2 bases and J dropped 6 bases, with 14 bases sitting between them. The CDR3 coding sequence is TGTGCCTGGAGTTCGGGGGGCTTGGGTCAGCCCCAGCATTTT. Translation: CAWSSGGLGQPQHF.

V usage is TRBV5-4 and J usage is TRBJ2-6, with 7 positions matching TRBD2. CDR1 is SGHNT and CDR2 is YYREEE in the germline V gene (reference sequence). The CDR3 spans 17 residues. After removal of 4 bases from V and 0 bases from J, the junction contained 7 bases not matched to a gene. Here the CDR3 DNA reads TGTGCCAGCAGCCGAGGGCGGGAGTCCTCTGGGGCCAACGTCCTGACTTTC. The encoded protein is CASSRGRESSGANVLTF.

The CDR3 coding sequence is TGTGCCAGCAGCTCATGGAGCGGGACCTACAATGAGCAGTTCTTC. It is translated as CASSSWSGTYNEQFF. The chain uses TRBV7-9 and TRBJ2-1, with 7 bases lining up with TRBD2. The ends lost 4 bases at V and 2 bases at J; junction bases unmatched: 5. CDR1 and CDR2 (germline): SEHNR, FQNEAQ (reference sequence). The CDR3 is 15 residues long.